The 30 T cell receptor beta chains presented below share a single source sample, sequenced in a study of T cells in Graves' hyperthyroidism and ophthalmopathy. Researchers amplified the TCR beta CDR3 regions from RNA transcripts. Primed by the HTBI set, a first-round RT-PCR was run on the TCR CDR3. TCRdb passed the multiplex PCR reads through MiXCR, listing each CDR3 protein once. The table lists roughly 350,000 distinct CDR3 sequences, more than 12% of them singletons. The sample taken for sequencing was blood. The receptor set was obtained from a woman aged 25-40 years with Graves' ophthalmopathy.

The gene calls are TRBV3-1 and TRBJ2-7; 10 bases match TRBD2. Germline V gene data show CDR1 as LGHDT and CDR2 as YNNKEL (reference sequence). The CDR3 contains 15 residues. V lost 2 bases to trimming and J lost 4 bases; unmatched junction nucleotides: 5. As DNA, the CDR3 is TGTGCCAGCAGCCAACGATCACTAGCGGGGTACGAGCAGTACTTC. Its protein product is CASSQRSLAGYEQYF.

This clonotype was recorded at least ten times. CDR3 amino acids: CASSLEGIGQALGAFF. For the CDR3, the DNA is TGTGCCAGCAGCTTAGAGGGGATAGGACAGGCCCTTGGAGCTTTCTTT. The chain combines TRBV7-9 with TRBJ1-1; 7 bases fit TRBD1. V dropped 1 base and J dropped 10; count of bases not matched to a gene: 15. This CDR3 has 16 residues. Germline CDR1 reads SEHNR; CDR2 reads FQNEAQ (reference sequence).

This clonotype showed up just a few times. The chain is built from TRBV6-2 or TRBV6-3 and TRBJ2-5; a possible D gene is TRBD1 (6 bases). The germline V and J ends were trimmed by 6 bases and 1 base, with 18 bases remaining between them. The CDR3 is 16 amino acids. Germline V gene data show CDR1 as MNHEY and CDR2 as SVGEGT. In nucleotides, the CDR3 is TGTGCCAGCAGCCGACCCCGTCAGGGGCTCCAAGAGACCCAGTACTTC. It is translated as CASSRPRQGLQETQYF.

Ten or more counts support this clonotype. The J gene is TRBJ1-6, the V gene TRBV28, with D hard to call. Per the germline V gene, CDR1 is MDHEN and CDR2 is SYDVKM. Trimming stripped 11 bases from V and 0 bases from J, with 14 bases between. The length of the CDR3 is 15 residues. As DNA, the CDR3 is TGTGCCTCAGCTTCACGGAGCTCCTATAATTCACCCCTCCACTTT. It specifies CASASRSSYNSPLHF.

This clonotype was found many times. The chain uses TRBV20-1 and TRBJ2-1, with 9 bases fitting TRBD2. Trimming at V came to 6 bases and at J to 4 bases, leaving 7 bases not matched to a gene. Germline CDR1 reads DFQATT; CDR2 reads SNEGSKA (reference sequence). The CDR3 loop spans 14 amino acids. The CDR3 DNA is TGCAGTGCAAAGGTTCTAGCGGGGTACAATGAGCAGTTCTTC. Its protein product is CSAKVLAGYNEQFF.

This clonotype occurred a few times. J is TRBJ2-7 and V is TRBV20-1; D unclear. Germline CDR1 and CDR2: DFQATT and SNEGSKA (reference sequence). CDR3 length: 14 amino acids. Trimming pared 5 bases from V and 2 bases from J, leaving 16 bases between. CDR3 residues: CSAGLTAPPYEQYF. The CDR3 DNA follows: TGCAGTGCTGGGCTGACCGCACCCCCCTACGAGCAGTACTTC.

This clonotype was counted a few times. The genes are TRBV20-1 and TRBJ1-5, with D perhaps TRBD1 (5 bases). The CDR3 totals 14 residues. The germline V gene has CDR1 DFQATT and CDR2 SNEGSKA (reference sequence). V lost 4 bases, J lost 4 bases, and 14 bases lay in between. The CDR3 spells CSANTQGRNQPQHF. The CDR3 nucleotides read TGCAGTGCTAACACCCAGGGAAGGAATCAGCCCCAGCATTTT.

The CDR3 region is CSAPYLAGGDNEQFF. CDR3 nucleotides: TGCAGTGCTCCGTATCTAGCGGGGGGGGACAATGAGCAGTTCTTC. This chain links TRBV20-1 with TRBJ2-1; 12 positions match TRBD2. The germline CDR1 and CDR2 sequences are DFQATT and SNEGSKA (reference sequence). This CDR3 spans 15 amino acids. V shed 5 bases and J 5 bases; nucleotides not matched to a gene: 7.

This clonotype was found a few times. The chain has TRBV7-3 and TRBJ1-2; weak D call: TRBD1 (5 bases). Looked up from germline, CDR1 is SGHTA and CDR2 is FQGTGA. CDR3 length equals 13 residues. V was pared by 4 bases and J by 6 bases, with 12 bases between. CDR3 DNA: TGTGCCAGCAGCTCCGGGGGGTGGGATGGCTACACCTTC. Its protein product is CASSSGGWDGYTF.

This clonotype was counted many times. This chain connects TRBV2 to TRBJ2-7; 10 bases map to TRBD1. J gave up 4 bases and V 8 bases, and 14 bases lay outside the gene matches. CDR3 length: 16 residues. The V gene's germline CDR1 is SNHLY and CDR2 FYNNEI. CDR3 DNA: TGTGCCAGCGTTCCCCCCCGGGACAGGGGTTTTTACGAGCAGTACTTC. Its translation: CASVPPRDRGFYEQYF.

At least ten counts were recorded for this clonotype. The chain uses TRBV6-1 and TRBJ2-3, with D perhaps matching TRBD1 or TRBD2 (5 bases each). Germline CDR1 reads MNHNS; CDR2 reads SASEGT. The CDR3 is 13 residues long. V was pared by 5 bases and J by 3 bases, with 9 bases between. CDR3 region: CASSRDPTDTQYF. The CDR3 nucleotides are TGTGCCAGCAGTAGGGACCCTACAGATACGCAGTATTTT.

This clonotype was counted at least ten times. The J gene is TRBJ1-1, the V gene TRBV24-1, with D unresolved. The germline CDR1 and CDR2 sequences are KGHDR and SFDVKD. CDR3 length: 11 residues. V was pared by 7 bases and J by 6 bases, with 8 bases between. The CDR3 DNA is TGTGCCACCAGATTTGGATCTGAAGCTTTCTTT. Translation: CATRFGSEAFF.

Ten or more counts support this clonotype. The chain combines TRBV6-2 or TRBV6-3 with TRBJ1-1; perhaps TRBD1 as D (6 bases). The V gene lost 5 bases and the J gene lost 2 bases, with 9 bases spanning the gap. CDR1 is MNHEY, CDR2 SVGEGT, per germline. This CDR3 has 13 residues. CDR3 sequence (DNA): TGTGCCAGCAGTGGACAGTTCAACACTGAAGCTTTCTTT. This encodes CASSGQFNTEAFF.

This clonotype was observed many times. CDR3 sequence: CASSLALTARTGELFF. The CDR3 coding sequence is TGTGCCAGCAGTTTAGCGCTGACAGCCCGAACCGGGGAGCTGTTTTTT. This rearrangement joins TRBV12-3 or TRBV12-4 to TRBJ2-2, with D perhaps TRBD1 (5 bases). V gave up 0 bases and J gave up 5 bases, with 13 bases separating them. This CDR3 has 16 residues.

The rearrangement joins TRBV12-3 or TRBV12-4 to TRBJ2-3; D might be TRBD1 or TRBD2, each matching 5 bases. The V end was cut by 6 bases, the J end by 2 bases, with 15 bases between. The CDR3 has 15 amino acids. CDR3 coding DNA: TGTGCCAGCAGGGCCACTGAGGGGAACACAGATACGCAGTATTTT. It specifies CASRATEGNTDTQYF.

This clonotype was counted ten times or more. J is TRBJ2-7 and V is TRBV5-1, with D perhaps TRBD2 (5 bases). The CDR3 loop spans 14 amino acids. The V end lost 0 bases, the J end lost 3 bases, and 10 bases lay between the germline ends. The germline CDR1 and CDR2 sequences are SGHRS and YFSETQ. The CDR3 here is CASSLARGNYEQYF. CDR3 DNA: TGCGCCAGCAGCTTGGCCCGAGGGAACTACGAGCAGTACTTC.

This clonotype was detected many times. V gene TRBV3-1 combines with J gene TRBJ1-1; tentatively, D is TRBD1 (6 bases). The germline V and J ends were trimmed by 7 bases and 1 base, with 10 bases remaining between them. Per germline, CDR1 LGHDT and CDR2 YNNKEL (reference sequence). The CDR3 has 13 amino acids. Here the CDR3 DNA reads TGTGCCAGCACCCAGACAGGGAACACTGAAGCTTTCTTT. Its protein product is CASTQTGNTEAFF.

This clonotype was recorded at least ten times. The CDR3 DNA sequence: TGTGCCAGCTCACCTGGGAGTTCCTACGAGCAGTACTTC. Protein sequence: CASSPGSSYEQYF. This rearrangement joins TRBV18 to TRBJ2-7; tentative D call: TRBD2 (5 bases). Germline CDR1 is KGHSH and CDR2 is LQKENI. The length of the CDR3 is 13 residues. Trimming took off 3 bases at V and 1 base at J, with 7 bases between the two ends.

This clonotype was detected many times. This rearrangement joins TRBV7-2 to TRBJ2-2; TRBD2 is a possible D gene (6 bases). The V gene lost 3 bases and the J gene lost 5 bases, with 10 bases spanning the gap. The length of the CDR3 is 14 residues. The V gene's germline CDR1 is SGHTA and CDR2 FQGNSA. CDR3 amino acids: CASSFGGRTGELFF. CDR3 DNA: TGTGCCAGCAGCTTCGGGGGTCGGACCGGGGAGCTGTTTTTT. Filled out from reference TRBV7-2 and TRBJ2-2, the complete variable domain reads GAGVSQSPSNKVTEKGKDVELRCDPISGHTALYWYRQSLGQGLEFLIYFQGNSAPDKSGLPSDRFSAERTGGSVSTLTIQRTQQEDSAVYLCASSFGGRTGELFFGEGSRLTVL.

For this clonotype: Possible read error: a much larger clone is one base away. The chain is built from TRBV28 and TRBJ2-7, with 10 bases matching TRBD2. The germline CDR1 and CDR2 sequences are MDHEN and SYDVKM. With V trimmed by 5 bases and J by 3 bases, 7 bases remained unmatched. There are 15 residues in the CDR3. CDR3 protein: CASSQTSGAYYEQYF. CDR3 coding DNA: TGTGCCAGCAGTCAAACTAGCGGGGCATACTACGAGCAGTACTTC.

Ten or more counts support this clonotype. Here the CDR3 reads CSASWFSRSEVTQYF. The CDR3 DNA is TGCAGTGCTAGTTGGTTTAGCCGATCCGAGGTTACGCAGTATTTT. This chain uses TRBV20-1 with TRBJ2-3; D call uncertain. Germline CDR1 DFQATT, CDR2 SNEGSKA (reference sequence). V gave up 3 bases and J gave up 8 bases, with 21 bases separating them. CDR3 length: 15 residues.

This clonotype was found many times. The chain carries TRBV28 and TRBJ1-5; D is possibly TRBD1 (5 bases). V dropped 3 bases and J dropped 3 bases, with 12 bases sitting between them. This CDR3 contains 15 residues. Germline V CDR1 and CDR2: MDHEN, SYDVKM. The CDR3, as DNA: TGTGCCAGCAGTTTCACTGGGGGAGTCAATCAGCCCCAGCATTTT. The encoded protein is CASSFTGGVNQPQHF.

This clonotype came up many times. The chain couples TRBV15 to TRBJ1-2, with D perhaps TRBD1 (6 bases). Trimming shortened V by 3 bases and J by 2 bases, and 7 bases separated the two germline ends. The CDR3 totals 13 residues. Germline CDR1 is LNHNV and CDR2 is YYDKDF (reference sequence). The CDR3 region is CATSSGTNYGYTF. The CDR3 DNA sequence: TGTGCCACCAGCAGCGGGACAAACTATGGCTACACCTTC.

The sample holds a few counts of this clonotype. The V call is TRBV28, the J call TRBJ2-7, with 11 bases matching TRBD2. After removal of 7 bases from V and 3 bases from J, the junction contained 8 bases not matched to a gene. The CDR3 has 15 residues. From germline, CDR1 is MDHEN and CDR2 SYDVKM. This CDR3 reads CASNRLAGINYEQYF. The CDR3 DNA sequence: TGTGCCAGCAATAGACTAGCGGGGATAAACTACGAGCAGTACTTC.

This clonotype was observed at least ten times. This rearrangement joins TRBV9 to TRBJ1-1; 7 bases are shared with TRBD1. V shed 0 bases, J shed 0 bases, and the junction held 2 bases outside the gene matches. The CDR3 runs to 15 residues. CDR1 and CDR2 from the germline V gene are SGDLS and YYNGEE. CDR3 in amino acids: CASSVEGALNTEAFF. CDR3 nucleotide sequence: TGTGCCAGCAGCGTAGAGGGGGCTTTGAACACTGAAGCTTTCTTT.

This chain links TRBV6-1 with TRBJ2-7; D may be TRBD1 or TRBD2 (5 bases each). Deletions cut 7 bases from V and 2 bases from J, with 18 bases between. The length of the CDR3 is 15 residues. Germline lookup yields CDR1 MNHNS and CDR2 SASEGT. The CDR3: CASTENPGSPYEQYF. The CDR3 nucleotides are TGTGCCAGCACCGAGAACCCAGGGAGCCCCTACGAGCAGTACTTC.

This clonotype was counted at least ten times. The chain has TRBV12-3 or TRBV12-4 and TRBJ1-3; D is perhaps TRBD1 (5 bases). Trimming took off 6 bases at V and 4 bases at J, with 10 bases between the two ends. This CDR3 has 13 amino acids. Here the CDR3 reads CASSTGEGNTIYF. As DNA, the CDR3 is TGTGCCAGCAGCACAGGAGAAGGAAACACCATATATTTT.

This clonotype appeared a few times. The chain carries TRBV20-1 and TRBJ2-5, with D hard to call. In germline, CDR1 is DFQATT, CDR2 SNEGSKA (reference sequence). CDR3 length: 14 residues. With 6 bases removed from V and 1 base from J, the gap between germline ends came to 15 bases. CDR3 coding DNA: TGCAGTGCCAAAAAGGGTCCCCTCCAAGAGACCCAGTACTTC. This translates into CSAKKGPLQETQYF.

Many counts were recorded for this clonotype. This chain joins TRBV28 and TRBJ2-3, with 7 nucleotides matching TRBD2. CDR3 length: 14 residues. V trimming: 3 bases; J trimming: 1 base; junction bases outside the gene matches: 1. In germline, CDR1 is MDHEN, CDR2 SYDVKM. The chain's CDR3 is CASSFLAGTDTQYF. The DNA for the CDR3 is TGTGCCAGCAGTTTTCTAGCGGGCACAGATACGCAGTATTTT.

The rearrangement uses TRBV20-1 and TRBJ2-1; a possible D gene is TRBD2 (6 bases). Germline CDR1 and CDR2: DFQATT and SNEGSKA (reference sequence). V dropped 3 bases and J dropped 3 bases, with 15 bases sitting between them. The length of the CDR3 is 15 residues. CDR3 bases: TGCAGTGCTAGGATTAGCGGCCACGGCTACAATGAGCAGTTCTTC. Protein sequence: CSARISGHGYNEQFF.